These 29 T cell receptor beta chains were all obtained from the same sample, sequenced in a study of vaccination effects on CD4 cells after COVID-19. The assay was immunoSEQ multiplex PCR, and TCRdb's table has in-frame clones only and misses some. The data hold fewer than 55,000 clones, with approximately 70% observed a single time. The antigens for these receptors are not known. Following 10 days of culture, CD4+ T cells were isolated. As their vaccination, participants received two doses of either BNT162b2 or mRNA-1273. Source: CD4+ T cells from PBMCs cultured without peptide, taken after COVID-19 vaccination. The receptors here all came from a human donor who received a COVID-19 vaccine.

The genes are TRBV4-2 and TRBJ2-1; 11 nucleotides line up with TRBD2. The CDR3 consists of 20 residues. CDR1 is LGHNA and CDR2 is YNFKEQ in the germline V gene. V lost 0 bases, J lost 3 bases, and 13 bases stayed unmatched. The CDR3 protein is CASSQDHTWTTSGIYNEQFF. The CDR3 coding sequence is TGTGCCAGCAGCCAAGATCATACGTGGACGACTAGCGGGATCTACAATGAGCAGTTCTTC.

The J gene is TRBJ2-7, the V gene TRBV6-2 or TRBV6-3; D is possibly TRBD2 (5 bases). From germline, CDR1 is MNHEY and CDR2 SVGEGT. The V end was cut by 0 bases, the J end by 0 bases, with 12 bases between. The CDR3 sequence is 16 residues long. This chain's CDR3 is CASSYSRRANSYEQYF. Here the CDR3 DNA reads TGTGCCAGCAGTTACTCGCGGCGGGCCAACTCCTACGAGCAGTACTTC.

CDR3 in amino acids: CASSHRAHEQYF. The DNA for the CDR3 is TGTGCCAGCAGTCACAGGGCTCACGAGCAGTACTTC. The gene calls are TRBV5-4 and TRBJ2-7, with a weak D call TRBD1 (6 bases). Germline assignment: CDR1 SGHNT and CDR2 YYREEE (reference sequence). The CDR3 extends over 12 amino acids. V shed 5 bases and J shed 5 bases, with 11 bases lying between them.

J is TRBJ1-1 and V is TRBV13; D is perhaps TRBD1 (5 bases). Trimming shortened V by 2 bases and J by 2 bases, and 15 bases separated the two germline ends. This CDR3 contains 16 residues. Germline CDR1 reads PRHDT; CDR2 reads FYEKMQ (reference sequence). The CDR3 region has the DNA TGTGCCAGCAGCTTACTGCTCAGGACAAATAACACTGAAGCTTTCTTT. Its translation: CASSLLLRTNNTEAFF.

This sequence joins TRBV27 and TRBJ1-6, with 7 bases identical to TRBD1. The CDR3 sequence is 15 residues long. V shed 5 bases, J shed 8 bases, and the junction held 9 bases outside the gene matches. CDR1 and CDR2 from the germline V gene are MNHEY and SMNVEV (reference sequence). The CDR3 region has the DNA TGTGCCAGCAGTCCATTGACAGGGAAGGATTCACCCCTCCACTTT. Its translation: CASSPLTGKDSPLHF.

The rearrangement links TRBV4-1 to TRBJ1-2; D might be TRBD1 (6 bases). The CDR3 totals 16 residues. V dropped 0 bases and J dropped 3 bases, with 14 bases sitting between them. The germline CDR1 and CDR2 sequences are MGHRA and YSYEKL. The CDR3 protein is CASSQEHGQYDYGYTF. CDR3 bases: TGCGCCAGCAGCCAAGAGCATGGACAGTATGACTATGGCTACACCTTC.

CDR3 region: CASSLVRDSSGGAGEQFF. The CDR3 DNA is TGTGCCAGCAGTTTAGTCAGGGACAGTAGCGGGGGGGCAGGAGAGCAGTTCTTC. The rearrangement links TRBV27 to TRBJ2-1; TRBD2 matches at 11 bases. This CDR3 has 18 amino acids. Germline CDR1 is MNHEY and CDR2 is SMNVEV (reference sequence). V shed 2 bases and J 10 bases; nucleotides not matched to a gene: 16.

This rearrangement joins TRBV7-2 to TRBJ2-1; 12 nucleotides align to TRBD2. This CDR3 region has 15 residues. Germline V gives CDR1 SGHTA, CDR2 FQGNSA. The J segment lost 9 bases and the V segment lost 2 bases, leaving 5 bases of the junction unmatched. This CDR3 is CASSLSTSGGLEQFF. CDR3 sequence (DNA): TGTGCCAGCAGCTTATCGACTAGCGGGGGTCTTGAGCAGTTCTTC.

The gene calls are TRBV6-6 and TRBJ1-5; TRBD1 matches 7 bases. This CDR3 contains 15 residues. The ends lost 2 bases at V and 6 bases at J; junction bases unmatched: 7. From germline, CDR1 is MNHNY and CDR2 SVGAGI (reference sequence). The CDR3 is CASSYRDRARQPQHF. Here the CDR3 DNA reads TGTGCCAGCAGTTACCGAGACAGGGCACGTCAGCCCCAGCATTTT.

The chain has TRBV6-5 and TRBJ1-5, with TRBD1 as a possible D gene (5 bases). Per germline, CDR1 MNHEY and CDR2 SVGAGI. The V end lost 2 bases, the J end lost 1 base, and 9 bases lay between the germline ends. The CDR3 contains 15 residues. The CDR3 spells CASSYQAGSNQPQHF. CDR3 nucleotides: TGTGCCAGCAGTTACCAGGCAGGGAGCAATCAGCCCCAGCATTTT.

CDR3 DNA sequence: TGCGCCAGCAGCTTGGCCACGACGGAAGATAAAGCTTTCTTT. Amino acid sequence: CASSLATTEDKAFF. The chain is built from TRBV5-1 and TRBJ1-1; D not resolved. The germline V and J ends were trimmed by 0 bases and 9 bases, with 15 bases remaining between them. This CDR3 spans 14 amino acids. Germline V gives CDR1 SGHRS, CDR2 YFSETQ.

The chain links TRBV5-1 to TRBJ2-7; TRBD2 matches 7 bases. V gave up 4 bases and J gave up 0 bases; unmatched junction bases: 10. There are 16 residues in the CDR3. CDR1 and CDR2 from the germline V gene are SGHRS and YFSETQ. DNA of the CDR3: TGCGCCAGCAGCCCGGGGGGTCAGTTAAGCTCCTACGAGCAGTACTTC. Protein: CASSPGGQLSSYEQYF.

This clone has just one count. The CDR3 DNA reads TGTGCCAGCAGTTACGTACAGGGTTATGGCTACACCTTC. Amino acid sequence: CASSYVQGYGYTF. This rearrangement joins TRBV6-6 to TRBJ1-2; maybe TRBD1 (6 bases). The V and J ends lost 2 bases and 5 bases respectively, with 9 bases between them. This CDR3 has 13 residues. Germline V gene sequence: CDR1 MNHNY, CDR2 SVGAGI (reference sequence).

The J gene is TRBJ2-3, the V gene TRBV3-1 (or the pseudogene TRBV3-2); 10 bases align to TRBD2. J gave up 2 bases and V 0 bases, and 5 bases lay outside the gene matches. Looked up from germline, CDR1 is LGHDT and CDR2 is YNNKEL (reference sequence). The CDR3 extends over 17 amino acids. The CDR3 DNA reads TGTGCCAGCAGCCAAGATAGGCTAGCGGGGGACACAGATACGCAGTATTTT. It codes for CASSQDRLAGDTDTQYF.

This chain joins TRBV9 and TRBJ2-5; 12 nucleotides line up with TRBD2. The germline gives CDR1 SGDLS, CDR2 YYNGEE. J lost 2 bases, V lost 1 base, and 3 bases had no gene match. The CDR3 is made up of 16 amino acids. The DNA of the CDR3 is TGTGCCAGCAGCGTATCTAGCGGGAGGGGGCAAGAGACCCAGTACTTC. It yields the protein CASSVSSGRGQETQYF.

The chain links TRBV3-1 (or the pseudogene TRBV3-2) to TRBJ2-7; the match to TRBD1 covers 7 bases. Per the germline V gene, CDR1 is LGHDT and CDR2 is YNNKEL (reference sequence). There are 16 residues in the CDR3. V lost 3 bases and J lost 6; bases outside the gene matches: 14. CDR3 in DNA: TGTGCCAGCAGCCAGGGGACAGCCTCTATAGGAGGCGAGCAGTACTTC. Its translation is CASSQGTASIGGEQYF.

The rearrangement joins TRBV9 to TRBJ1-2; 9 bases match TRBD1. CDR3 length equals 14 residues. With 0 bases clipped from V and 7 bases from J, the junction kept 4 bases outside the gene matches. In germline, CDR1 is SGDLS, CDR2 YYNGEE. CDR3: CASSVVDRGGGYTF. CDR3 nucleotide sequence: TGTGCCAGCAGCGTAGTGGACAGGGGTGGTGGCTACACCTTC.

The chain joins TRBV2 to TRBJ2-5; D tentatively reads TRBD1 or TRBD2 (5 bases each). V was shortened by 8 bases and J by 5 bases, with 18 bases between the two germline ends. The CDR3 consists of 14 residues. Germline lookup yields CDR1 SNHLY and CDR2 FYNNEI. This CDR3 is CASLFRDLRETQYF. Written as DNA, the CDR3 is TGTGCCAGCCTCTTCAGGGACCTCAGGGAGACCCAGTACTTC.

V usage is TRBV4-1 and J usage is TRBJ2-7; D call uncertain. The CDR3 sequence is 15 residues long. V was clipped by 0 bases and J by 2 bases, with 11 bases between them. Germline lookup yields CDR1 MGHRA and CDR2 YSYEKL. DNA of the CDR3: TGCGCCAGCAGCCAAGATGAAAGGACCCCCTACGAGCAGTACTTC. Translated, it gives CASSQDERTPYEQYF.

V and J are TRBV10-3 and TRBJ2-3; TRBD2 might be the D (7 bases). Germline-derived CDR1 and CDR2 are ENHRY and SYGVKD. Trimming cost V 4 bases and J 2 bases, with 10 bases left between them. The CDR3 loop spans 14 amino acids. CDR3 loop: CAISGGGATDTQYF. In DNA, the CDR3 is TGTGCCATCAGTGGAGGGGGGGCCACAGATACGCAGTATTTT.

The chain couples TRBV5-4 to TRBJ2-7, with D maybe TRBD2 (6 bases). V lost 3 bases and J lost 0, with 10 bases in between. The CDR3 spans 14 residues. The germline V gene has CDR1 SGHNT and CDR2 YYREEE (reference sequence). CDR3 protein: CASSSLTSSYEQYF. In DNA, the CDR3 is TGTGCCAGCAGCTCCTTGACTAGCTCCTACGAGCAGTACTTC.

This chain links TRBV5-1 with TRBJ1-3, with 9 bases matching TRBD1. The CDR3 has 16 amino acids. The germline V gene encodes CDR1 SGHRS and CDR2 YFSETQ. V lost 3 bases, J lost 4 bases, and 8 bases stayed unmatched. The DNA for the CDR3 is TGCGCCAGCAGCTCCGAGACAGGGGGTTGGGGAAACACCATATATTTT. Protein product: CASSSETGGWGNTIYF.

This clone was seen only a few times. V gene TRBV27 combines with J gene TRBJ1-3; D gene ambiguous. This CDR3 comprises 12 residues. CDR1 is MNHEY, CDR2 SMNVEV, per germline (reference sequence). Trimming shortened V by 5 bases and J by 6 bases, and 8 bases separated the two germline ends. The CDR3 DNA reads TGTGCCAGCAGTATCATTCTAAACACCATATATTTT. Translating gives CASSIILNTIYF.

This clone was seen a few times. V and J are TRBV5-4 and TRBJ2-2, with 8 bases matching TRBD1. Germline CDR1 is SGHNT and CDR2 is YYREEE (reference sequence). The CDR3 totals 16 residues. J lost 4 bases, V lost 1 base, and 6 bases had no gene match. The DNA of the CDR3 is TGTGCCAGCAGCTTGTTCAGGGGGCAGATCACCGGGGAGCTGTTTTTT. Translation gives CASSLFRGQITGELFF.

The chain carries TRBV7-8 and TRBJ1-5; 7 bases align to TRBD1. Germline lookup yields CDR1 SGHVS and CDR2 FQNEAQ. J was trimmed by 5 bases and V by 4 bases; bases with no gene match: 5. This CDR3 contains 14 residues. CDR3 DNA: TGTGCCAGCAGCTCTCGGACAGGCGATCAGCCCCAGCATTTT. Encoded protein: CASSSRTGDQPQHF.

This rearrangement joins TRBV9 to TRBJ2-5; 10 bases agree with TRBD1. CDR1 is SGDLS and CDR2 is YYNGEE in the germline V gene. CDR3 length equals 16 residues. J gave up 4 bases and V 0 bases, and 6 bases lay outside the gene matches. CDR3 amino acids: CASSVGTGGGGETQYF. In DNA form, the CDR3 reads TGTGCCAGCAGCGTAGGGACAGGGGGAGGTGGAGAGACCCAGTACTTC.

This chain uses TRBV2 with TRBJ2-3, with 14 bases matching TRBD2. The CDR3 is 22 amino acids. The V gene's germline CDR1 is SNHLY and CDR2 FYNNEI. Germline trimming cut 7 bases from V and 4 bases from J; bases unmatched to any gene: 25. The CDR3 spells CASISVMPRLGTSGSRSDTQYF. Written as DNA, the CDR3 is TGTGCCAGCATATCTGTGATGCCCCGACTTGGGACTAGCGGGAGTCGGTCAGATACGCAGTATTTT.

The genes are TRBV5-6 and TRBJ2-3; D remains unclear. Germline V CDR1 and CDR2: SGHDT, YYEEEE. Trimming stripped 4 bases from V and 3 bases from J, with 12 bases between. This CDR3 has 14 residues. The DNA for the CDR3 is TGTGCCAGCAGCCCACCCGCCTTAACAGATACGCAGTATTTT. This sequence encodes CASSPPALTDTQYF.

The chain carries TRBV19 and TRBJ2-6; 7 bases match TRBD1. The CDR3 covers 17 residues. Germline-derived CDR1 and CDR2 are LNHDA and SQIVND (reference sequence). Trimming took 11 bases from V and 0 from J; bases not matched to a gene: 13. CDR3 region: CAWMEVGDSSGANVLTF. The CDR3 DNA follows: TGTGCCTGGATGGAGGTTGGGGACAGCTCTGGGGCCAACGTCCTGACTTTC. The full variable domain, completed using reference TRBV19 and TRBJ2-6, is DGGITQSPKYLFRKEGQNVTLSCEQNLNHDAMYWYRQDPGQGLRLIYYSQIVNDFQKGDIAEGYSVSREKKESFPLTVTSAQKNPTAFYLCAWMEVGDSSGANVLTFGAGSRLTVL.